Following are 4 T cell receptor beta chains from one sample sequenced in a study of response to subunit inactivated influenza vaccine. Via MiXCR, TCRdb re-called the RT-PCR reads, giving one row per CDR3 protein. The profile shows just under 550,000 distinct CDR3 sequences, approximately 22% of them singletons. These data are also associated with another study on T cells expressing NK-cell markers. That work states: Template switching by 5'RACE with UMIs generated the TCR beta cDNA.

The sequencing here drew on CD4+ T cells sorted from PBMCs, taken about 11 days after vaccination. The receptor source for this set is a man aged 45-65 years who received an inactivated influenza vaccine.

This clonotype has just a few counts. The CDR3 loop is CASSFPYNEQFF. CDR3 coding DNA: TGTGCCAGCAGCTTCCCCTACAATGAGCAGTTCTTC. This rearrangement joins TRBV5-5 to TRBJ2-1; D remains unclear. This CDR3 is 12 amino acids long. V lost 2 bases and J lost 2, with 2 bases in between. Germline V gene sequence: CDR1 SGHKS, CDR2 YYEKEE (reference sequence). The entire variable domain, with the rest obtained from reference TRBV5-5 and TRBJ2-1, is as follows: DAGVTQSPTHLIKTRGQQVTLRCSPISGHKSVSWYQQVLGQGPQFIFQYYEKEERGRGNFPDRFSARQFPNYSSELNVNALLLGDSALYLCASSFPYNEQFFGPGTRLTVL.

This clonotype was observed many times. This chain links TRBV4-1 with TRBJ2-1; the match to TRBD1 covers 11 bases. This CDR3 is built from 16 residues. CDR1 and CDR2 from the germline V gene are MGHRA and YSYEKL. Trimming cost V 2 bases and J 7 bases; bases outside gene matches: 7. CDR3 region: CASSQSGQGAANEQFF. The CDR3 region has the DNA TGCGCCAGCAGCCAATCCGGACAGGGGGCGGCGAATGAGCAGTTCTTC.

In DNA, the CDR3 is TGTGCCAGCGGCTTTAATCAGCCCCAGCATTTT. Translating gives CASGFNQPQHF. The chain recombines TRBV6-5 with TRBJ1-5; no definite D call. CDR1 is MNHEY and CDR2 is SVGAGI in the germline V gene. The CDR3 covers 11 residues. Trimming pared 8 bases from V and 4 bases from J, leaving 6 bases between.

This clonotype was seen a handful of times. The chain couples TRBV7-2 to TRBJ2-3, with 8 bases aligning to TRBD2. This CDR3 spans 15 amino acids. Per germline, CDR1 SGHTA and CDR2 FQGNSA. V dropped 3 bases and J dropped 1; count of bases not matched to a gene: 3. The CDR3 DNA follows: TGTGCCAGCAGCTTCGGTAGCGGGGGCACAGATACGCAGTATTTT. This encodes CASSFGSGGTDTQYF.